This TCR beta chain is from a study of cytomegalovirus exposure and HLA in healthy donors. The study's findings and limits: TCR beta chains numbering under 200 were designated cytomegalovirus-associated. In vitro, three CMV-associated chains proved specific for CMV antigens. Per published reports, the classifier diagnosed cytomegalovirus status with high specificity and sensitivity. Usually a TCR sequence was rare, but some public TCRs were found in many donors.

In regard to this clone: The target antigen is unknown.

Looked up from germline, CDR1 is SGHDN and CDR2 is FVKESK. The CDR3 loop spans 16 amino acids. The V segment lost 5 bases and the J segment 4 bases; nucleotides outside the gene matches: 10. This table comes from immunoSEQ multiplex PCR, and its TCRdb copy is limited to in-frame clones, with some not included. Altogether about 150,000 clones are present, roughly 93% being singletons, with the ten largest covering 1.8%. The chain uses TRBV14 and TRBJ2-1; TRBD2 matches at 8 bases. The sequence was obtained from a man between 18 and 29 years old in good health and CMV-seropositive. The sample taken for sequencing was PBMCs. The CDR3 sequence is CASSDPAGGLYNEQFF. CDR3 nucleotide sequence: TGTGCCAGCAGCGACCCGGCGGGAGGATTGTACAATGAGCAGTTCTTC.